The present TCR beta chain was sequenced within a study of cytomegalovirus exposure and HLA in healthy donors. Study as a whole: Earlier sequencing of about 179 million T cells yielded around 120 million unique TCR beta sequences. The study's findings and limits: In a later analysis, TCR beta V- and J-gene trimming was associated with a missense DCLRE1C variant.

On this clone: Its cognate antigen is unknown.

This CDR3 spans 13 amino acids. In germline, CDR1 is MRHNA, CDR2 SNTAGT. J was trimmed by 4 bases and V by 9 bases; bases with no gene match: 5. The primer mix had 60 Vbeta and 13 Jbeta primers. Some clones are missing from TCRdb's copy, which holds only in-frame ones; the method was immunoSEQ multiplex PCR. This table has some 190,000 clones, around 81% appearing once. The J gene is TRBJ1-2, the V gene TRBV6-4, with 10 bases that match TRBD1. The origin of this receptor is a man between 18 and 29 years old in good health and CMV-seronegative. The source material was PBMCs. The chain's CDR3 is CARDRGTGYGYTF. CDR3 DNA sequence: TGTGCCAGGGACAGGGGGACGGGCTATGGCTACACCTTC.